The 13 T cell receptor beta chains given below trace back to one sample, sequenced in a study of blood T cell repertoires in COVID-19. TCRdb's table, derived via immunoSEQ multiplex PCR, lists solely in-frame clones and lacks some. This table has about 250,000 clones, approximately 83% appearing once. Sequencing was carried out using peripheral blood. These receptors were obtained from a man aged 40-49 years with acute or convalescent COVID-19.

This chain links TRBV4-3 with TRBJ1-2; the D is unclear. The ends were cut back, 0 bases at V and 0 bases at J, with 8 bases in the middle. The CDR3 spans 15 residues. CDR1 and CDR2 (germline): LGHNA, YSLEER. The CDR3 DNA reads as TGCGCCAGCAGCCAAGATACGGTGGCTAACTATGGCTACACCTTC. It codes for CASSQDTVANYGYTF.

The gene calls are TRBV29-1 and TRBJ1-1; maybe TRBD1 (6 bases). CDR3 size: 13 residues. V was cut by 3 bases and J by 2 bases, with 10 bases left in between. Germline V CDR1 and CDR2: SQVTM, ANQGSEA. The DNA of the CDR3 is TGCAGCGTTGATTGGGGGCGAAACACTGAAGCTTTCTTT. Protein: CSVDWGRNTEAFF.

Here the CDR3 DNA reads TGTGCCAGCTCACCAATCGGGACTAGCGGGAGGGCCGGCACAGATACGCAGTATTTT. Translating gives CASSPIGTSGRAGTDTQYF. The chain carries TRBV18 and TRBJ2-3; 16 bases align to TRBD2. The CDR3 is 19 residues long. Germline CDR1 reads KGHSH; CDR2 reads LQKENI. After removal of 2 bases from V and 1 base from J, the junction contained 6 bases not matched to a gene.

Notes on this clone: Other nucleotide sequences from this sample produce the same CDR3. The V gene is TRBV7-2, the J gene TRBJ2-7; a possible D gene is TRBD2 (6 bases). The V gene lost 3 bases and the J gene lost 2 bases, with 8 bases spanning the gap. This CDR3 has 13 residues. Germline V gives CDR1 SGHTA, CDR2 FQGNSA. The CDR3 region is CASSFRGTYEQYF. CDR3 sequence (DNA): TGTGCCAGCAGCTTCCGGGGGACCTACGAGCAGTACTTC. The full variable domain, its missing parts supplied by reference TRBV7-2 and TRBJ2-7, is GAGVSQSPSNKVTEKGKDVELRCDPISGHTALYWYRQSLGQGLEFLIYFQGNSAPDKSGLPSDRFSAERTGGSVSTLTIQRTQQEDSAVYLCASSFRGTYEQYFGPGTRLTVT.

V is TRBV5-6 and J is TRBJ1-2, with a possible D match to TRBD1 (5 bases). The germline V and J ends were trimmed by 3 bases and 0 bases, with 15 bases remaining between them. Per the germline V gene, CDR1 is SGHDT and CDR2 is YYEEEE. This CDR3 contains 16 residues. The CDR3 DNA reads TGTGCCAGCAGCTCTCTTTACAGGAATGCTAACTATGGCTACACCTTC. Translated: CASSSLYRNANYGYTF.

This chain uses TRBV15 with TRBJ1-2; 7 bases are shared with TRBD1. V shed 1 base, J shed 6 bases, and the junction held 11 bases outside the gene matches. The CDR3 is 16 amino acids. Germline V gene sequence: CDR1 LNHNV, CDR2 YYDKDF (reference sequence). CDR3 in amino acids: CATSRAPGQSPNGYTF. The CDR3, as DNA: TGTGCCACCAGCAGAGCTCCGGGACAGTCACCCAATGGCTACACCTTC.

The chain has TRBV18 and TRBJ2-7; D may be TRBD2 (5 bases). The V end was cut by 3 bases, the J end by 1 base, with 16 bases between. Germline CDR1 and CDR2: KGHSH and LQKENI. The CDR3 length is 16 residues. CDR3 nucleotides: TGTGCCAGCTCACCCCCAGGTAGCGCCCGTTCCTACGAGCAGTACTTC. This gives the protein CASSPPGSARSYEQYF.

This chain joins TRBV29-1 and TRBJ2-1, with TRBD2 matching 10 bases. V gave up 5 bases and J gave up 8 bases; unmatched junction bases: 3. Germline values: CDR1 SQVTM, CDR2 ANQGSEA. The CDR3 has 12 residues. CDR3 in DNA: TGCAGCGTTCTAGCGGGAGCCCATGAGCAGTTCTTC. It encodes CSVLAGAHEQFF.

This chain connects TRBV4-3 to TRBJ2-1, with 13 bases identical to TRBD2. Trimming cost V 4 bases and J 9 bases; bases outside gene matches: 12. Germline CDR1 and CDR2: LGHNA and YSLEER. The CDR3 is made up of 17 amino acids. The CDR3 DNA is TGCGCCAGCAGCCGGGGTCATCGGACTAGCGGGAGATTTGAGCAGTTCTTC. Residues: CASSRGHRTSGRFEQFF.

The chain's CDR3 is CATTGQDQPQHF. The CDR3, as DNA: TGCGCCACCACGGGACAGGATCAGCCCCAGCATTTT. J is TRBJ1-5 and V is TRBV10-2, with 8 bases matching TRBD1. The CDR3 spans 12 residues. CDR1 and CDR2 (germline): WSHSY, SAAADI. J was trimmed by 5 bases and V by 10 bases; bases with no gene match: 4.

This chain uses TRBV9 with TRBJ1-3, with D maybe TRBD1 (6 bases). Germline V gene sequence: CDR1 SGDLS, CDR2 YYNGEE. The CDR3 extends over 15 amino acids. Trimming took 3 bases from V and 0 from J, leaving 10 bases between them. In nucleotides, the CDR3 is TGTGCCAGCAGCGGAGAACAGGGCTCTGGAAACACCATATATTTT. Translation: CASSGEQGSGNTIYF.

This clone was seen only a few times. The rearrangement uses TRBV7-2 and TRBJ1-1; possibly TRBD1 for D (6 bases). The germline gives CDR1 SGHTA, CDR2 FQGNSA. V lost 5 bases and J lost 3, with 13 bases in between. CDR3 size: 14 residues. CDR3 region: CASSVQGRDTEAFF. The CDR3 DNA reads as TGTGCCAGCAGCGTACAGGGACGGGACACTGAAGCTTTCTTT. The full variable domain, its missing parts supplied by reference TRBV7-2 and TRBJ1-1, is GAGVSQSPSNKVTEKGKDVELRCDPISGHTALYWYRQSLGQGLEFLIYFQGNSAPDKSGLPSDRFSAERTGGSVSTLTIQRTQQEDSAVYLCASSVQGRDTEAFFGQGTRLTVV.

This clone was seen only a few times. The V call is TRBV3-1 (or the pseudogene TRBV3-2), the J call TRBJ2-2; 10 bases match TRBD1. The CDR3 covers 12 residues. CDR1 and CDR2 (germline): LGHDT, YNNKEL (reference sequence). V lost 1 base, J lost 13 bases, and 0 bases stayed unmatched. This CDR3 reads CASSQGDRGLFF. CDR3 coding DNA: TGTGCCAGCAGCCAAGGGGACAGGGGGCTGTTTTTT.